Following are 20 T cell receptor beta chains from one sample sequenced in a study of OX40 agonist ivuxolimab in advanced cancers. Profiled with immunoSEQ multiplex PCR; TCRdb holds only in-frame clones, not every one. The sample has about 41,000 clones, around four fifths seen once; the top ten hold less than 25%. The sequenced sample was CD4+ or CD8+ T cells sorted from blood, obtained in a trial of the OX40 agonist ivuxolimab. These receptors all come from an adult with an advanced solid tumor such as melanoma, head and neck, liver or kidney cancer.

CDR3 nucleotides: TGTGCCAGCAGTTTATTGGGCGGGACAGGCGCCTCCTACGAGCAGTACTTC. Translated, it gives CASSLLGGTGASYEQYF. The chain joins TRBV27 to TRBJ2-7; the match to TRBD1 covers 8 bases. Germline V lookup: CDR1 MNHEY, CDR2 SMNVEV (reference sequence). CDR3 length equals 17 residues. V shed 1 base, J shed 0 bases, and the junction held 8 bases outside the gene matches.

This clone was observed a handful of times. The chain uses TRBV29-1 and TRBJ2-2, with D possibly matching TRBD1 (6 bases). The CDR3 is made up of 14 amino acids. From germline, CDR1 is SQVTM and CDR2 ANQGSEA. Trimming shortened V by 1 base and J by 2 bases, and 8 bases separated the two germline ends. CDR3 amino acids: CSVEGGRNTGELFF. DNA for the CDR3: TGCAGCGTTGAAGGGGGGCGAAACACCGGGGAGCTGTTTTTT.

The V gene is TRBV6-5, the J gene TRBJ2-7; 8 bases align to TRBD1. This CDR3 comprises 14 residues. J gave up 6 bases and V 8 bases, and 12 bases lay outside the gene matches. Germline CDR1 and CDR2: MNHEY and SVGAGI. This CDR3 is CASALGQGAVEQYF. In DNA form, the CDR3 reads TGTGCCAGCGCCCTTGGGCAGGGGGCGGTCGAGCAGTACTTC.

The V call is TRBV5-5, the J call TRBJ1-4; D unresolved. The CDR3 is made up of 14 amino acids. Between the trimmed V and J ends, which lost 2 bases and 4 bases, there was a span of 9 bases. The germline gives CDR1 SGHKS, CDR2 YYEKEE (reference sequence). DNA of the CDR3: TGTGCCAGCAGCTTAGGACCGGATAATGAAAAACTGTTTTTT. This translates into CASSLGPDNEKLFF.

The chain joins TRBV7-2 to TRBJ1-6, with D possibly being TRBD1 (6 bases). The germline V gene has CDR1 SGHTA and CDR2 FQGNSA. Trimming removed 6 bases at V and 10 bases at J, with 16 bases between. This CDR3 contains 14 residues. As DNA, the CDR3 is TGTGCCAGCAGGCCAGGGACATCAGGGTCACCCCTCCACTTT. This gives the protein CASRPGTSGSPLHF.

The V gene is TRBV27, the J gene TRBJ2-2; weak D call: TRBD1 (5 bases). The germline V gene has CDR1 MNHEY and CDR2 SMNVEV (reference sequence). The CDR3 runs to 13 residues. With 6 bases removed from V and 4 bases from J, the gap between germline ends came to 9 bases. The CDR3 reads CASRHRGTGELFF. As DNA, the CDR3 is TGTGCCAGCAGGCATAGGGGCACCGGGGAGCTGTTTTTT.

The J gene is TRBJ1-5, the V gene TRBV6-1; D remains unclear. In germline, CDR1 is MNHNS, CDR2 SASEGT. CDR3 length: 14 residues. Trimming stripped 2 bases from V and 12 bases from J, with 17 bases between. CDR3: CASSEKPNSMFQHF. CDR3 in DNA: TGTGCCAGCAGTGAAAAACCCAATAGTATGTTCCAGCATTTT.

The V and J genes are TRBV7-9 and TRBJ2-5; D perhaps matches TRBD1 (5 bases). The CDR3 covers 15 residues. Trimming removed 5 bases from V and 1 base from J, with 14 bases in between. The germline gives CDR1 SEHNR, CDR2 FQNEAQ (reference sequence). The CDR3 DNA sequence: TGTGCCAGCAGCCTCCGATATAGGGGCCAAGAGACCCAGTACTTC. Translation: CASSLRYRGQETQYF.

The CDR3: CASSLKRPGGNTEAFF. CDR3 in DNA: TGTGCCAGCAGTTTAAAACGCCCAGGAGGAAACACTGAAGCTTTCTTT. The genes are TRBV27 and TRBJ1-1; D gene ambiguous. This CDR3 has 16 amino acids. CDR1 and CDR2 (germline): MNHEY, SMNVEV (reference sequence). Trimming took 2 bases from V and 2 from J, leaving 15 bases between them.

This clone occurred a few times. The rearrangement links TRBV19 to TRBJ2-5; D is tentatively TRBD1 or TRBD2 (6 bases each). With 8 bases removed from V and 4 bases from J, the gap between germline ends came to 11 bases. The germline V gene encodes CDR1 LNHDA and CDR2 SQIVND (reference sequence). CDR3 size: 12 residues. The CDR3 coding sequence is TGTGCCAGTGGGGGGCATGGAGAGACCCAGTACTTC. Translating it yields CASGGHGETQYF.

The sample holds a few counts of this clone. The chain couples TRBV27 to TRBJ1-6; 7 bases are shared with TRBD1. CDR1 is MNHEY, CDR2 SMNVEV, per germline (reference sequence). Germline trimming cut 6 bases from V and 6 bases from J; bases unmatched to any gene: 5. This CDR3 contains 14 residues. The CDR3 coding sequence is TGTGCCAGCAGCCGAGGACAGGTTAATTCACCCCTCCACTTT. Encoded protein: CASSRGQVNSPLHF.

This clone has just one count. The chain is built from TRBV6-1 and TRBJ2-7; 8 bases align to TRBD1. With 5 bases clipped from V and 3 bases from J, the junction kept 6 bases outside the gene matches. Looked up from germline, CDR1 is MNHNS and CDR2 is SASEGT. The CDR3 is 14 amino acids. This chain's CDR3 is CASSPTGVRYEQYF. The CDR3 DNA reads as TGTGCCAGCAGTCCGACAGGGGTCCGCTACGAGCAGTACTTC.

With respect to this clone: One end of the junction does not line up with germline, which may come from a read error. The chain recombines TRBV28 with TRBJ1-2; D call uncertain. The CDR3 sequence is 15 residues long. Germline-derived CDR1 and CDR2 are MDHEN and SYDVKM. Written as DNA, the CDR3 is TGTGCCAGCACTTTAATCACGACAAGGAATAATGGCTACACCTTC. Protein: CASTLITTRNNGYTF.

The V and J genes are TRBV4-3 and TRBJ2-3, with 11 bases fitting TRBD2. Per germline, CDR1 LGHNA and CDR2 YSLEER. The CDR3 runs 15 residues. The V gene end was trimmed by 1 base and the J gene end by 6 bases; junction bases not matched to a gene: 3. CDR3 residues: CASSQGLAGMDTQYF. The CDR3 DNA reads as TGCGCCAGCAGCCAAGGACTAGCGGGGATGGATACGCAGTATTTT.

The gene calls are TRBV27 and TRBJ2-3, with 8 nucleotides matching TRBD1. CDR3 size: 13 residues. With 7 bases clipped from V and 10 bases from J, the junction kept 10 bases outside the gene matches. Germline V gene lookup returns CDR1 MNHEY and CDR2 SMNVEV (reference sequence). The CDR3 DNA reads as TGTGCCAGCACCGCGACAGGGGAGGACGCGCAGTATTTT. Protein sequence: CASTATGEDAQYF.

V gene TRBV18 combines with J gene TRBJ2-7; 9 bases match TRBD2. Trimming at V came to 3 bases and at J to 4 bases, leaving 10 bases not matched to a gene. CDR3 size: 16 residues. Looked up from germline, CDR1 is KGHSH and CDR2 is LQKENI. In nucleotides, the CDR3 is TGTGCCAGCTCACCCCGACTGTCTAGCGGGGAATACGAGCAGTACTTC. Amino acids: CASSPRLSSGEYEQYF.

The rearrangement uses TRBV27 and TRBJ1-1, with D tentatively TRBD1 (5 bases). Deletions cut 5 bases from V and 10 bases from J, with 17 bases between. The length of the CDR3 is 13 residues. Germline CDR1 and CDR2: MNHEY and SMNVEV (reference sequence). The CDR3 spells CASSAVGVWGAFF. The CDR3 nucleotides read TGTGCCAGCAGTGCCGTGGGGGTCTGGGGAGCTTTCTTT.

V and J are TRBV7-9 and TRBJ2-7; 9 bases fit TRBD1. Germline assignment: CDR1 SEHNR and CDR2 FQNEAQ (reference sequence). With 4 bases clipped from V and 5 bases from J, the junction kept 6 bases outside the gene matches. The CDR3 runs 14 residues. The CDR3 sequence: CASSSWTGADEQYF. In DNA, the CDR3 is TGTGCCAGCAGCTCCTGGACAGGGGCGGACGAGCAGTACTTC.

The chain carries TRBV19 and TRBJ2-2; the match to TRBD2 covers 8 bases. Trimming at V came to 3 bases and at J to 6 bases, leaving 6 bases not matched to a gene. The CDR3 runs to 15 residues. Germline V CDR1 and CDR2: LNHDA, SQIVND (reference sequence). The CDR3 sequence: CASSMGTSWSGELFF. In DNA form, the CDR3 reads TGTGCCAGTAGTATGGGGACTAGTTGGTCCGGGGAGCTGTTTTTT.

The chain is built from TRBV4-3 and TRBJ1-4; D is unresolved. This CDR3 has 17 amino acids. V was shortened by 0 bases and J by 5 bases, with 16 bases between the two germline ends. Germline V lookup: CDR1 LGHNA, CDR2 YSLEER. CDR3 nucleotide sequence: TGCGCCAGCAGCCAAGATTACGCCGGGGTGGGGAATGAAAAACTGTTTTTT. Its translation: CASSQDYAGVGNEKLFF.